This TCR beta chain is drawn from a study of Ad26.COV2.S vaccination and SARS-CoV-2 variants. The method was immunoSEQ multiplex PCR; TCRdb's version includes in-frame clones alone and lacks a portion of them. The sample comprises about 87,000 clones, 82% of which are singletons, and 15% to 20% rests with the top ten. The sample consisted of peripheral blood, taken after recovery from COVID-19. This clonotype was obtained from a human donor who had recovered from COVID-19.

The CDR3 DNA sequence: TGTGCCAGCAGTTCCGGGACAGTCGTATCCGAGCAGTACTTC. It codes for CASSSGTVVSEQYF. V usage is TRBV27 and J usage is TRBJ2-7; 7 positions match TRBD1. CDR3 length equals 14 residues. The germline CDR1 and CDR2 sequences are MNHEY and SMNVEV (reference sequence). V trimming: 4 bases; J trimming: 6 bases; junction bases outside the gene matches: 9.